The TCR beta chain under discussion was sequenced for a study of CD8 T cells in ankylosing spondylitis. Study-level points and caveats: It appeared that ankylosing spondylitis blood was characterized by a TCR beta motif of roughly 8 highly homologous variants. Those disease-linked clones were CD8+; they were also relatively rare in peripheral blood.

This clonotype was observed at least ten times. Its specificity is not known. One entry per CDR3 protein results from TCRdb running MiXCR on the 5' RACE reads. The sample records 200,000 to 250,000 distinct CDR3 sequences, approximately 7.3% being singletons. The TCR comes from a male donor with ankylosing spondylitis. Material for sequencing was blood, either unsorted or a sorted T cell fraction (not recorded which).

CDR3 protein: CASSPLAGQAIEQYF. DNA of the CDR3: TGTGCCAGCAGCCCCCTAGCCGGACAGGCGATCGAGCAGTACTTC. This chain joins TRBV7-8 and TRBJ2-7; 7 bases align to TRBD1. The CDR3 runs 15 residues. J lost 6 bases, V lost 5 bases, and 13 bases had no gene match. Germline V lookup: CDR1 SGHVS, CDR2 FQNEAQ.